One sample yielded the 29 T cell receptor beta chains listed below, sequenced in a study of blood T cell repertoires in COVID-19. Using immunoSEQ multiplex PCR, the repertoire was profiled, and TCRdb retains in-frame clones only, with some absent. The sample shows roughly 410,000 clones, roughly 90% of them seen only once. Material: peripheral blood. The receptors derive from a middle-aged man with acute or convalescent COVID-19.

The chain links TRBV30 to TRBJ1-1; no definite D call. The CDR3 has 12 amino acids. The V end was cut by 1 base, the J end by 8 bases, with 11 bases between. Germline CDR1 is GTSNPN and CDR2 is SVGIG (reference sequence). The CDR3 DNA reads TGTGCCTGGAGTGGAACTCTGACAGAAGCTTTCTTT. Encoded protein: CAWSGTLTEAFF.

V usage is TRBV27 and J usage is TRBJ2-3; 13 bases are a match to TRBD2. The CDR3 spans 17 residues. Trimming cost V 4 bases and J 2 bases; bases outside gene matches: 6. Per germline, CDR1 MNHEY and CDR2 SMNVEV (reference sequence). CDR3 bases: TGTGCCAGCAGTTCTCCGACTAGCGGGAGGTTCACAGATACGCAGTATTTT. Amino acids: CASSSPTSGRFTDTQYF.

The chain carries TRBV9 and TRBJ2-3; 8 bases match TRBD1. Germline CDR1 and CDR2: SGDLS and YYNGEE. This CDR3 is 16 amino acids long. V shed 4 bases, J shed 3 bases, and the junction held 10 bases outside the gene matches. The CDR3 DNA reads TGTGCCAGCAGCCCCGGGCAGGGGGCTGTAACAGATACGCAGTATTTT. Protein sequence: CASSPGQGAVTDTQYF.

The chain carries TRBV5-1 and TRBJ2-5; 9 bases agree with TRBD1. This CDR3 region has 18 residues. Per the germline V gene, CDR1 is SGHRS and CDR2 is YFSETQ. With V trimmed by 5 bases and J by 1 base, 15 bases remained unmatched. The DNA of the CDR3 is TGCGCCAGCAGTTTGTCCGGGACAGGGTCCCTCTCCCAAGAGACCCAGTACTTC. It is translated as CASSLSGTGSLSQETQYF.

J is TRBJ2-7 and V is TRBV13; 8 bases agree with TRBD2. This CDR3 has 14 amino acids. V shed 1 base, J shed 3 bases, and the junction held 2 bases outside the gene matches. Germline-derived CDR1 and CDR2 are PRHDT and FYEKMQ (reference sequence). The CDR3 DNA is TGTGCCAGCAGCTTAGCGGGAGGGGGCTACGAGCAGTACTTC. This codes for CASSLAGGGYEQYF.

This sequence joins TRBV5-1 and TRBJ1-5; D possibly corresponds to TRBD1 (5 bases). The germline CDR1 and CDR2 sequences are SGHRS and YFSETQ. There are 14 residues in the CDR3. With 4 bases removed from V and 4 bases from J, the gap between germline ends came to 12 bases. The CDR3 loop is CASSMDGGNQPQHF. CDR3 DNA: TGCGCCAGCAGCATGGACGGGGGGAATCAGCCCCAGCATTTT.

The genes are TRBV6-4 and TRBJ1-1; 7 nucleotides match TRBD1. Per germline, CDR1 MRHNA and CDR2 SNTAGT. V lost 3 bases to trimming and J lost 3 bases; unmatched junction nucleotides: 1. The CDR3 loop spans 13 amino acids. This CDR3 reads CASSETGDTEAFF. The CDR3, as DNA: TGTGCCAGCAGTGAAACAGGGGACACTGAAGCTTTCTTT.

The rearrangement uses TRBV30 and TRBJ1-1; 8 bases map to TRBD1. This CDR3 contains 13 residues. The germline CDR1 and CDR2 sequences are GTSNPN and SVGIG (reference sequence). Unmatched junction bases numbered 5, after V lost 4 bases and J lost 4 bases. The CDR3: CAWKQTGVTEAFF. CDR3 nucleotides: TGTGCCTGGAAGCAGACAGGGGTCACTGAAGCTTTCTTT.

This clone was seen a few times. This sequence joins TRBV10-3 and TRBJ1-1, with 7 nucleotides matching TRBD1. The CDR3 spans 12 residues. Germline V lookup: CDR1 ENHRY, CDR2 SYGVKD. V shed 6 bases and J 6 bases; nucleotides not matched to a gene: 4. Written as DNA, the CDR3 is TGTGCCATCAGCGACAGGGATGCTGAAGCTTTCTTT. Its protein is CAISDRDAEAFF.

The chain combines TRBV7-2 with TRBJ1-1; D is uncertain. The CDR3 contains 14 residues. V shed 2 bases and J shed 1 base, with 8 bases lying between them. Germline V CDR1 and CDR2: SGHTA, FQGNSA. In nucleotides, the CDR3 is TGTGCCAGCAGCTTAAGGTGGGCGAACACTGAAGCTTTCTTT. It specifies CASSLRWANTEAFF.

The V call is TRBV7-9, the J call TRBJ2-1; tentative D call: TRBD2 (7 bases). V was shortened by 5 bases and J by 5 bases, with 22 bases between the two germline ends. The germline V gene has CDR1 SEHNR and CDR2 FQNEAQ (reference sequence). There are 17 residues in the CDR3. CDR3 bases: TGTGCCAGCAGCAATCCCTGGGGGGGGGCTACCGACAATGAGCAGTTCTTC. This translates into CASSNPWGGATDNEQFF.

Written as DNA, the CDR3 is TGTGCCAGCAGCCACCCAGGGACAGGGGATTACGAGCAGTACTTC. This codes for CASSHPGTGDYEQYF. V gene TRBV3-1 (or the pseudogene TRBV3-2) combines with J gene TRBJ2-7; 10 bases are a match to TRBD1. J lost 4 bases, V lost 3 bases, and 6 bases had no gene match. The germline V gene encodes CDR1 LGHDT and CDR2 YNNKEL (reference sequence). The length of the CDR3 is 15 residues.

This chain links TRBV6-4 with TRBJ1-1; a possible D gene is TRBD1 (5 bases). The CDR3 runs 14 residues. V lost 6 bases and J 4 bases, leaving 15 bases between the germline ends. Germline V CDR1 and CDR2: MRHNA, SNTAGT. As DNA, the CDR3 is TGTGCCAGCAGCCCCGCCCAGGGTGGCACTGAAGCTTTCTTT. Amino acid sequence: CASSPAQGGTEAFF.

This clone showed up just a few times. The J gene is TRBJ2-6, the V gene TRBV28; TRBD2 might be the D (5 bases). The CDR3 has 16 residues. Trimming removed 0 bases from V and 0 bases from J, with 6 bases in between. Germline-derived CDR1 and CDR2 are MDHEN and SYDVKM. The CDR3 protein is CASSLWGSSGANVLTF. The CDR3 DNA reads TGTGCCAGCAGTTTATGGGGGAGCTCTGGGGCCAACGTCCTGACTTTC.

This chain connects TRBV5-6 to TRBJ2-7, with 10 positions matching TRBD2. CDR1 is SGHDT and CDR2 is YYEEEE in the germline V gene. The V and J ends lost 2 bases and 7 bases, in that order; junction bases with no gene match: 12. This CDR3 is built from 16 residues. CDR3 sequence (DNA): TGTGCCAGCAGCTTCCGAGGGAGCGGGGGGGCTCGGGAGCAGTACTTC. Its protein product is CASSFRGSGGAREQYF.

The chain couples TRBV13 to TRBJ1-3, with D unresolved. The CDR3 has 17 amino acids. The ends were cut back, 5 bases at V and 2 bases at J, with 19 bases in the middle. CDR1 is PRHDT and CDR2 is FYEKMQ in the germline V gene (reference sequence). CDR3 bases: TGTGCCAGCAGCACAGACCCCCGTGGAGGCCCTGGAAACACCATATATTTT. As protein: CASSTDPRGGPGNTIYF.

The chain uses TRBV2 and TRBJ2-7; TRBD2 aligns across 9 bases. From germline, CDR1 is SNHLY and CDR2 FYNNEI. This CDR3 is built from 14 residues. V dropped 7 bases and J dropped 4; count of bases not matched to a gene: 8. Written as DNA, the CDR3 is TGTGCCAGCAACCGAGCGGGAGGTCGATACGAGCAGTACTTC. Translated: CASNRAGGRYEQYF.

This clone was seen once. CDR3 in amino acids: CASSDEEQGTATEAFF. The CDR3 region has the DNA TGTGCCAGCAGTGATGAGGAACAGGGTACCGCCACTGAAGCTTTCTTT. V is TRBV6-1 and J is TRBJ1-1, with a tentative D call TRBD1 (6 bases). Looked up from germline, CDR1 is MNHNS and CDR2 is SASEGT. V was pared by 3 bases and J by 4 bases, with 18 bases between. The CDR3 is made up of 16 amino acids.

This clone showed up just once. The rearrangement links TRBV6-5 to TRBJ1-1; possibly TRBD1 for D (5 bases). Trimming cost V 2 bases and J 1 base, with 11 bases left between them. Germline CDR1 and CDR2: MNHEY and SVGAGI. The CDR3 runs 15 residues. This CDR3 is CASSYRGGPNTEAFF. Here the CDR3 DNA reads TGTGCCAGCAGTTACAGGGGCGGACCGAACACTGAAGCTTTCTTT.

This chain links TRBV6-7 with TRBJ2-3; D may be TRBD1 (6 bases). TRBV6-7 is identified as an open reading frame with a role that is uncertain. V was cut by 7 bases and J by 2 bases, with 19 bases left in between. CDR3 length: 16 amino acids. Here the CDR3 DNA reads TGTGCCAGCACCCCTGGACAGAACCTCTTCACAGATACGCAGTATTTT. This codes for CASTPGQNLFTDTQYF.

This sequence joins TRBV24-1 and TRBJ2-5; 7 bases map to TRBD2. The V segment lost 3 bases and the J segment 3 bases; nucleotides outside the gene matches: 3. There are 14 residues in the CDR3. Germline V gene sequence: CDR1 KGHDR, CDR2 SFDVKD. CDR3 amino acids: CATSDTTSKETQYF. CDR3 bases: TGTGCCACCAGTGATACGACTAGCAAAGAGACCCAGTACTTC.

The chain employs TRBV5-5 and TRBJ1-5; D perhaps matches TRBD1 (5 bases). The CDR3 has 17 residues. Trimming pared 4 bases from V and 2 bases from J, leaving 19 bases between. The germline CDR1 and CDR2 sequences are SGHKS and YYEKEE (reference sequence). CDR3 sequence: CASSLSPLTVGNQPQHF. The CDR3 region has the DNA TGTGCCAGCAGCCTATCGCCCTTGACAGTCGGCAATCAGCCCCAGCATTTT.

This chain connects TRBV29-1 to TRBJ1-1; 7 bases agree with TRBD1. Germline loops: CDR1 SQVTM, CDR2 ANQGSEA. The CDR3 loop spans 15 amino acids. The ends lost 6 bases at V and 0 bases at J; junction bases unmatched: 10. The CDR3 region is CSVGYRGRMNTEAFF. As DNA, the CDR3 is TGCAGCGTCGGATACAGGGGTCGCATGAACACTGAAGCTTTCTTT.

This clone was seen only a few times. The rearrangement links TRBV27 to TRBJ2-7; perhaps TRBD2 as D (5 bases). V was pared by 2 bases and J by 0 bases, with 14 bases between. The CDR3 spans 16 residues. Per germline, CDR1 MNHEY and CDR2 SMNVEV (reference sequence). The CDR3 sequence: CASSLRAAEFSYEQYF. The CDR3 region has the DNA TGTGCCAGCAGTTTAAGAGCGGCTGAATTCTCCTACGAGCAGTACTTC.

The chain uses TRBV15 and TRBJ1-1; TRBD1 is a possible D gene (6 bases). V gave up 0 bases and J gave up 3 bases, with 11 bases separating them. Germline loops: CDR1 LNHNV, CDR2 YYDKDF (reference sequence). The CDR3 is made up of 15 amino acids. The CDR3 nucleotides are TGTGCCACCAGCAGAGATCTGGACAGTCACACTGAAGCTTTCTTT. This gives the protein CATSRDLDSHTEAFF.

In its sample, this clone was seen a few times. This chain's CDR3 is CASSLDAGVDTEAFF. CDR3 nucleotide sequence: TGCGCCAGCAGCTTGGATGCAGGCGTTGACACTGAAGCTTTCTTT. The V gene is TRBV5-1, the J gene TRBJ1-1; D uncertain. Germline assignment: CDR1 SGHRS and CDR2 YFSETQ. The V and J ends lost 0 bases and 3 bases respectively, with 12 bases between them. CDR3 length equals 15 residues.

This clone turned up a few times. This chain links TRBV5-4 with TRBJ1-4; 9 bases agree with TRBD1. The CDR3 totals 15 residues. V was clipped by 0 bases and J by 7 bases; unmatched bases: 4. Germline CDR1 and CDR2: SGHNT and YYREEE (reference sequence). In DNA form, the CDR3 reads TGTGCCAGCAGCTTGGCGACAGGGGGTCGTGAAAAACTGTTTTTT. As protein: CASSLATGGREKLFF. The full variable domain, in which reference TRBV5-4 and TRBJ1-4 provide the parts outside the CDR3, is ETGVTQSPTHLIKTRGQQVTLRCSSQSGHNTVSWYQQALGQGPQFIFQYYREEENGRGNFPPRFSGLQFPNYSSELNVNALELDDSALYLCASSLATGGREKLFFGSGTQLSVL.

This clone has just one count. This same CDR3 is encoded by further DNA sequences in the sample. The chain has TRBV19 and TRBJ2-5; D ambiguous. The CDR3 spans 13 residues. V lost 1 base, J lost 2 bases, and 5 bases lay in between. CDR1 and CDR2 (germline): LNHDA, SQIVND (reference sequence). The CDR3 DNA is TGTGCCAGTAGTATAGCGCGGCAAGAGACCCAGTACTTC. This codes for CASSIARQETQYF. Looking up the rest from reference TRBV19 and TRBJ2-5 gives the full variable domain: DGGITQSPKYLFRKEGQNVTLSCEQNLNHDAMYWYRQDPGQGLRLIYYSQIVNDFQKGDIAEGYSVSREKKESFPLTVTSAQKNPTAFYLCASSIARQETQYFGPGTRLLVL.

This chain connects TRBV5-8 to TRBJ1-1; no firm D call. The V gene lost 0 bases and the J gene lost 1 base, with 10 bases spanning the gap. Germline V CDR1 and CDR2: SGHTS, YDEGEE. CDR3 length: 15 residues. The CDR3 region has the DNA TGTGCCAGCAGCTTGGGAAGCTTACCGAACACTGAAGCTTTCTTT. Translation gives CASSLGSLPNTEAFF.